This note documents a single T cell receptor (beta chain) sequence. The sample comes from a study of technical replicates of blood from a few donors. This table comes from immunoSEQ multiplex PCR, and its TCRdb copy is limited to in-frame clones, with some not included. Of around 71,000 clones listed, 80% to 95% are singletons. Sequencing used T cells isolated from PBMCs. The origin of this receptor is a human donor in good health.

CDR3 DNA sequence: TGCAGCGCCCCGGCGGGGGGTCCTGGCTACACCTTC. Its protein is CSAPAGGPGYTF. The chain employs TRBV29-1 and TRBJ1-2; D perhaps matches TRBD1 (5 bases). The CDR3 runs to 12 residues. CDR1 SQVTM and CDR2 ANQGSEA come from the germline V gene. V lost 7 bases, J lost 7 bases, and 16 bases lay in between.